This T cell receptor beta chain was sequenced during a study of tumor and adjacent non-tumor tissue in lung cancer. General study points: TCR diversity was significantly greater in tumor than normal lung tissue. Top 100 clones took a larger repertoire share in normal lung.

RNA was extracted from bulk tissue without any cell sorting. Between August and November 2014, newly diagnosed, chemotherapy-naive lung cancer patients underwent thoracic surgery in China. TCRbeta libraries were built with three rounds of nested PCR, modified from ARM-PCR. TCRdb reprocessed the multiplex PCR reads via MiXCR and lists one record per CDR3 protein. The data show 120,000 or so distinct CDR3 sequences, about 66% seen once. Comment on this clonotype: Its antigen is not known.

CDR3 length: 14 residues. The V segment lost 3 bases and the J segment 10 bases; nucleotides outside the gene matches: 3. Source material: lung tumor tissue. This sequence joins TRBV12-3 or TRBV12-4 and TRBJ2-2; TRBD2 matches 12 bases. The clonotype comes from a man aged 25-40 years with non-small cell lung cancer. For the CDR3, the DNA is TGTGCCAGCAGTTTGACTAGCGGGGGCTCGGAGCTGTTTTTT. It encodes CASSLTSGGSELFF.